The sequence of this TCR beta chain was determined in a study of blood T cell repertoires in COVID-19. Study details: Collection of acute and convalescent COVID-19 samples took place in the United States, Italy and Spain.

In the original analysis: Amplified reference gene primers provided the basis for estimating nucleated cell counts. Here immunoSEQ multiplex PCR was the method, and the copy in TCRdb shows in-frame clones only, minus some. V and J calls and clone size are copied from that table; D and trimming were computed from the DNA. This table holds about 360,000 clones, around 90% found once. CDR3 length: 15 amino acids. Germline V lookup: CDR1 SEHNR, CDR2 FQNEAQ (reference sequence). Trimming pared 2 bases from V and 2 bases from J, leaving 10 bases between. This clone showed up just a few times. The sequence derives from a woman aged 35 to 49 with acute COVID-19. The V gene is TRBV7-9, the J gene TRBJ1-3, with D perhaps TRBD1 (6 bases). Sequencing input: PBMCs or T cells enriched from blood (not recorded which). The chain's CDR3 is CASSLSDSPGNTIYF. CDR3 sequence (DNA): TGTGCCAGCAGCTTATCGGACAGCCCTGGAAACACCATATATTTT.